The source of this TCR beta chain is a study of technical replicates of blood from a handful of donors (dated by TCRdb to 2016 to 2017). The method behind the library was the immunoSEQ multiplex PCR assay. TCRdb re-hosts the immuneACCESS table, in-frame sequences only. Its copies lack some clones; in the studies checked, an unresolved V gene accounts for under half of them, and the cause for the rest is not known. For this sample there are 55,000 to 80,000 clones; about nine tenths appear just once. The top ten constitute approximately 5% of the sample. For this clone: There is no known antigen for this receptor. No quality values exist for individual bases; no much larger clone is one base distant.

From the cysteine up to the phenylalanine, the CDR3 has a length of 15 residues. The read is trimmed to its CDR3 DNA, 45 bases read in frame from base 1. V drops 4 bases and J drops 8 bases, leaving 18 bases in between. The germline V gene specifies SGHRS as CDR1 and YFSETQ as CDR2. The chain joins TRBV5-1 to TRBJ2-2, and perhaps TRBD2 as D gene, on 5 matching bases. Sequencing input: PBMCs. The receptor's source is a human donor in good health. Some clones in this sample may be carry-over from other donors' samples. For the CDR3, the sequence is CASSDHRLRTGELFF. The DNA is TGCGCCAGCAGCGACCACCGGTTGCGGACTGGGGAGCTGTTTTTT.